Listed here is a single T cell receptor beta chain. Methods used by the authors: Nucleated cell counts were estimated from reference gene primer amplification. The assay was immunoSEQ multiplex PCR, and TCRdb's table has in-frame clones only and misses some. Clone size and V and J calls were adopted from that table, with D and trimming inferred from the DNA. The sample includes hundreds of thousands of clones, over 70% of them seen just once. Germline lookup yields CDR1 WNHNN and CDR2 SYGVQD (reference sequence). The V gene lost 2 bases and the J gene lost 1 base, with 5 bases spanning the gap. The CDR3 is 13 residues long. These data originate in a study of blood T cell repertoires in COVID-19. The overall study: The United States, Italy and Spain provided the acute and convalescent COVID-19 samples. From T cells, B-cell-depleted T cells, or PBMCs came the material, which was cDNA or gDNA.

The sequenced sample consisted of peripheral blood. V usage is TRBV10-1 and J usage is TRBJ1-1, with D perhaps matching TRBD1 (5 bases). The source of this sequence is a man older than 75 with acute or convalescent COVID-19. Here the CDR3 reads CASSEQGNTEAFF. DNA of the CDR3: TGCGCCAGCAGTGAGCAGGGGAACACTGAAGCTTTCTTT.